This TCR beta chain was recovered during a study of identifying expanded T cells in peripheral blood (dated by TCRdb to the late 2010s). Concerning the study at large: Four technical replicates, made by sequencing separate aliquots from the same pool of genomic DNA, were compared pairwise. Beyond this particular receptor, the publication reports: The binomial model flagged approximately 1.2 differentially abundant clones between technical replicates, compared with 15 to 17 over approximately two weeks and approximately 18 over around 4 weeks. The beta-binomial model significantly reduced the number of clones called differentially abundant and the false-positive rate across all healthy-donor time intervals. The authors expected that over much longer intervals, such as months to years, biological variance in healthy repertoires might increase even further. For all healthy donors, the variance in clone template counts between roughly 2-week samples rose significantly as total template count increased.

For this clone: Its antigen remains undetermined. Base qualities are not at hand, and no much larger clone is one base apart.

During the collection period, no infections or other immune events were recorded for the healthy donors. Blood repertoires from healthy donors were used as a training cohort for calibrating time-dependent variance in a beta-binomial model of differential abundance of T-cell clones. The training cohort included 10 or so healthy donors, of whom 3 were female and 7 were male. On average the donors were about 40 years old, and their ages spanned 29 to 64 years. Whole blood from each healthy donor was obtained from a commercial supplier and was collected at three time points 2 to 3 weeks apart. For immunosequencing, genomic DNA was extracted from unsorted whole blood. Looking up the germline V gene yields CDR1 SGHTA and CDR2 FQGNSA. V sheds 1 base and J sheds 7 bases, leaving 11 bases between their ends. The CDR3 has 14 amino acids, counting the end cysteine and phenylalanine. Only CDR3 DNA is held: 42 bases, read in frame from base 1.

TCRbeta CDR3 regions were profiled with the immunoSEQ Assay using bias-controlled multiplex PCR amplification of genomic DNA. The authors processed their data as follows. To quantify the absolute abundance of each unique TCRbeta CDR3 region, the sequences were collapsed and filtered. Differential abundance was tested with two models: a binomial (Fisher-equivalent) model and a beta-binomial model that adds time-dependent variance fitted from healthy donors. Clones with fewer than 5 combined templates were removed, and differential abundance was called for clones with a Benjamini-Hochberg FDR below 0.01. The form v = (b*log(k)+a)^2 was used to model beta-binomial variance as a function of total template count across the two samples. In TCRdb, the immuneACCESS table is reduced to in-frame sequences with V and J assigned. These tables do not hold every clone; where another copy was compared, an unresolved V gene accounts for under half, and the others remain unexplained. V and J calls and clone size come straight from that table; D and trimming were deduced from the DNA. This sample holds about 85,000 clones; 89% were observed only once. Of the sample, approximately 3% falls within the top ten clones.

The clonotype originates from a person between 18 and 70 years old in good health. The rearrangement joined TRBV7-2 to TRBJ1-5; no D gene is confidently identified. Sequences were obtained from blood. Here is the DNA: TGTGCCAGCAGCTTAGATGGCGGAGTGCAGCCCCAGCATTTT. This encodes CASSLDGGVQPQHF. With the rest looked up from the reference TRBV7-2 and TRBJ1-5 genes rather than sequenced, the full variable domain is GAGVSQSPSNKVTEKGKDVELRCDPISGHTALYWYRQSLGQGLEFLIYFQGNSAPDKSGLPSDRFSAERTGGSVSTLTIQRTQQEDSAVYLCASSLDGGVQPQHFGDGTRLSIL.